Sequencing of this TCR beta chain was carried out in a study of blood T cell repertoires in COVID-19. Study overall: From T cells, B-cell-depleted T cells, or PBMCs came the material, which was cDNA or gDNA.

This clone appeared a single time. Measured with immunoSEQ multiplex PCR; TCRdb has only the in-frame clones, and not every one. The sample includes 310,000 or so clones, approximately 90% of them seen just once. Cohort placement rested on clinical history that participants reported themselves. V was pared by 0 bases and J by 6 bases, with 9 bases between. CDR1 is LNHNV, CDR2 YYDKDF, per germline (reference sequence). This CDR3 is 14 amino acids long. The sequence was obtained from a woman in her forties who had recovered from COVID-19. The chain carries TRBV15 and TRBJ1-5; D is ambiguous. Sample: PBMCs or T cells enriched from blood (not recorded which). DNA for the CDR3: TGTGCCACCAGCAGAGATATGGCACGTCAGCCCCAGCATTTT. This sequence encodes CATSRDMARQPQHF.